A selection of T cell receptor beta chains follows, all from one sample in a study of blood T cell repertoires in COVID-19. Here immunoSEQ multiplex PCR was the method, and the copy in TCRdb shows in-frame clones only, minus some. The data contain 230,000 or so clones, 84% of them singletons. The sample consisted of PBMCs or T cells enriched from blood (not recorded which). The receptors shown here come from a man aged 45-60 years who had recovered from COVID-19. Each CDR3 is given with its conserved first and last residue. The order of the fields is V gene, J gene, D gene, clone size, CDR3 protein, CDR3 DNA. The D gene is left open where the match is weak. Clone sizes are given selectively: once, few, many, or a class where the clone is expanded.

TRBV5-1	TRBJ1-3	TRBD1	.	CASSSDRGGISGNTIYF	TGCGCCAGCAGCTCGGACAGGGGAGGCATCTCTGGAAACACCATATATTTT
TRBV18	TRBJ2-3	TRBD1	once	CASSPDRVTDTQYF	TGTGCCAGCTCACCGGACAGGGTGACAGATACGCAGTATTTT
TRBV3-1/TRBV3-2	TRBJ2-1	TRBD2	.	CASSQGGASGGPEQFF	TGTGCCAGCAGCCAAGGCGGGGCTAGCGGGGGACCTGAGCAGTTCTTC
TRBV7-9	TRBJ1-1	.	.	CASSSEQGRLTEAFF	TGTGCCAGCAGCTCAGAACAGGGAAGGCTCACTGAAGCTTTCTTT
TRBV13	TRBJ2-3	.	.	CASSLGQGRRTDTQYF	TGTGCCAGCAGCTTAGGGCAGGGGCGGAGGACAGATACGCAGTATTTT
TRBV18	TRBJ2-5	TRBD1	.	CASSPRTGGETQYF	TGTGCCAGCTCACCACGGACAGGGGGAGAGACCCAGTACTTC
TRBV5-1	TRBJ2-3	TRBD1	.	CASSPGQGAEDTQYF	TGCGCCAGCAGCCCGGGACAGGGGGCGGAAGATACGCAGTATTTT
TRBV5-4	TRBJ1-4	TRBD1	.	CASSLGGQGSEKLFF	TGTGCCAGCAGCTTGGGAGGACAGGGCAGTGAAAAACTGTTTTTT
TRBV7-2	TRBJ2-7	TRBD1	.	CASSPAGGQGYEQYF	TGTGCCAGCAGCCCAGCGGGCGGACAGGGGTACGAGCAGTACTTC
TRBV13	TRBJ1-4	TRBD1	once	CASSQLQGASIEKLFF	TGTGCCAGCAGCCAATTACAGGGGGCCAGTATTGAAAAACTGTTTTTT
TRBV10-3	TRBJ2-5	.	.	CATTVQETQYF	TGTGCCACGACAGTACAAGAGACCCAGTACTTC
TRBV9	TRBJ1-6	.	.	CASSAMDTRGNSPLHF	TGTGCCAGCAGTGCCATGGATACAAGAGGTAATTCACCCCTCCACTTT
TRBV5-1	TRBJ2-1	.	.	CASSGQVGGEQFF	TGCGCCAGCAGCGGACAGGTCGGGGGTGAGCAGTTCTTC
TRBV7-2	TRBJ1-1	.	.	CASSSLDSYTEAFF	TGTGCCAGCAGCTCCCTAGACAGCTACACTGAAGCTTTCTTT
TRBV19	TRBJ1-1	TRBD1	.	CASSMKGAIGTEAFF	TGTGCCAGTAGTATGAAGGGGGCGATAGGTACTGAAGCTTTCTTT
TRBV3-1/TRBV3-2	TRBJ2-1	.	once	CASSQEVVRSSYNEQFF	TGTGCCAGCAGCCAAGAGGTAGTTCGAAGCTCCTACAATGAGCAGTTCTTC
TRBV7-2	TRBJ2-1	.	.	CASSFGGERGRNEQFF	TGTGCCAGCAGCTTTGGAGGGGAGAGGGGACGCAATGAGCAGTTCTTC
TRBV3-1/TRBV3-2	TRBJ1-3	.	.	CASSQDRVSGNTIYF	TGTGCCAGCAGCCAAGACAGGGTCTCAGGAAACACCATATATTTT
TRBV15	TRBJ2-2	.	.	CATSRDGAANTGELFF	TGTGCCACCAGCAGAGATGGGGCAGCGAACACCGGGGAGCTGTTTTTT